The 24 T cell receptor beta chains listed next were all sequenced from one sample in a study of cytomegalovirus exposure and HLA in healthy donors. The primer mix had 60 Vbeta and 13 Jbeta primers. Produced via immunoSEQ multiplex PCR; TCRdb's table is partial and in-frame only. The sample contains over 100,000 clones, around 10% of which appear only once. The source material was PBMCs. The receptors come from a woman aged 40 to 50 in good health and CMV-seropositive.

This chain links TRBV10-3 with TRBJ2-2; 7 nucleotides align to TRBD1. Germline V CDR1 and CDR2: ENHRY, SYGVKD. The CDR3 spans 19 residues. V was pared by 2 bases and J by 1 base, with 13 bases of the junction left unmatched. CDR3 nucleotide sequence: TGTGCCATCAGTGAGCCAGCGACAGGGCCAATACGGAACACCGGGGAGCTGTTTTTT. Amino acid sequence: CAISEPATGPIRNTGELFF.

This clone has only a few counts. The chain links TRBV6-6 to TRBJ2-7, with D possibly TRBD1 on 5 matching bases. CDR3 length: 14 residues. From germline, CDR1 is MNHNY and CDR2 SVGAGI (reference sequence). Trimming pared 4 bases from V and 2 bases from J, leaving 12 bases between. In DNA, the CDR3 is TGTGCCAGCAGTTCCCGACAGCGAGCCTACGAGCAGTACTTC. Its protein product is CASSSRQRAYEQYF.

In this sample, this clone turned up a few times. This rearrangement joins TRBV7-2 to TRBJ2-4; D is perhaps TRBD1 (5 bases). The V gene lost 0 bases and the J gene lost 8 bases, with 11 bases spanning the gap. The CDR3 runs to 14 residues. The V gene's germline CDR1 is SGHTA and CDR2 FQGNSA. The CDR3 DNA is TGTGCCAGCAGCTTAGCAGGGGCGTTGGACATTCAGTACTTC. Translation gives CASSLAGALDIQYF.

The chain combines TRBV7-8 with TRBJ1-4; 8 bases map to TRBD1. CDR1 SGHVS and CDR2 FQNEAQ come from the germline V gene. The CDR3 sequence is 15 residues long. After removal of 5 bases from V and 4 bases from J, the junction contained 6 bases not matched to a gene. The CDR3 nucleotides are TGTGCCAGCAGCCTACGCGGACAGGGTAATGAAAAACTGTTTTTT. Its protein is CASSLRGQGNEKLFF.

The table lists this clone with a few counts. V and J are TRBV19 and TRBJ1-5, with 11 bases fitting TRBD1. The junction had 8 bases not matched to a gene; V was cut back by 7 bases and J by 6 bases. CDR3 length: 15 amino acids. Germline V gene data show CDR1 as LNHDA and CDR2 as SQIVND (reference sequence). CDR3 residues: CASTPSDRGLQPQHF. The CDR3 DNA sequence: TGTGCCAGTACCCCCTCGGACAGGGGGCTTCAGCCCCAGCATTTT.

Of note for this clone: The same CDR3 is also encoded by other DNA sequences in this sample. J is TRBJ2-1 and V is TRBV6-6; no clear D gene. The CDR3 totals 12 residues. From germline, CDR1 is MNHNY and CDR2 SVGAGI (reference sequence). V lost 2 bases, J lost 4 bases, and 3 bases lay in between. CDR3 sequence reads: CASSYRYNEQFF. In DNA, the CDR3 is TGTGCCAGCAGTTACCGTTACAATGAGCAGTTCTTC.

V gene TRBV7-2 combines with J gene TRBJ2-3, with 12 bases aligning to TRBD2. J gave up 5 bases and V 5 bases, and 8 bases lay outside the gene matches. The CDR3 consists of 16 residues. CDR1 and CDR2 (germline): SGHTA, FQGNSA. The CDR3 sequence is CASSTASGGEKDTQYF. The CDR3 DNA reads TGTGCCAGCAGCACCGCTAGCGGGGGGGAAAAAGATACGCAGTATTTT.

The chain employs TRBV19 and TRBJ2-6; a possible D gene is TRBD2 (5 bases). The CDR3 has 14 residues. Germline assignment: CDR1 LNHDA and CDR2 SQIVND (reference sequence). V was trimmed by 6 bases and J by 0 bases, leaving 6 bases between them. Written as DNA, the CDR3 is TGTGCCAGTAGAGCGGCCTCTGGGGCCAACGTCCTGACTTTC. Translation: CASRAASGANVLTF. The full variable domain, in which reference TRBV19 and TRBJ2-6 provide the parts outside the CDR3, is DGGITQSPKYLFRKEGQNVTLSCEQNLNHDAMYWYRQDPGQGLRLIYYSQIVNDFQKGDIAEGYSVSREKKESFPLTVTSAQKNPTAFYLCASRAASGANVLTFGAGSRLTVL.

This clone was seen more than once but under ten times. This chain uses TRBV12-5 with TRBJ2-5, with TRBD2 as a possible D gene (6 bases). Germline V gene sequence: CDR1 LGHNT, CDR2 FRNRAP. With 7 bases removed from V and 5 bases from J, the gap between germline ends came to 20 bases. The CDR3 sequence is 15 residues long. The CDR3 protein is CASAPGPPGVETQYF. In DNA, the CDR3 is TGTGCTAGTGCCCCCGGGCCCCCGGGGGTGGAGACCCAGTACTTC.

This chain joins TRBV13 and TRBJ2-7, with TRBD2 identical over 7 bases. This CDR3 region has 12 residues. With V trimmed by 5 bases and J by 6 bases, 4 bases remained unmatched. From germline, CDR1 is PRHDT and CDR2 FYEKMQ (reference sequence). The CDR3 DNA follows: TGTGCCAGCAGCCCCCGCGGGGGCGAGCAGTACTTC. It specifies CASSPRGGEQYF. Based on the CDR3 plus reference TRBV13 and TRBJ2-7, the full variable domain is AAGVIQSPRHLIKEKRETATLKCYPIPRHDTVYWYQQGPGQDPQFLISFYEKMQSDKGSIPDRFSAQQFSDYHSELNMSSLELGDSALYFCASSPRGGEQYFGPGTRLTVT.

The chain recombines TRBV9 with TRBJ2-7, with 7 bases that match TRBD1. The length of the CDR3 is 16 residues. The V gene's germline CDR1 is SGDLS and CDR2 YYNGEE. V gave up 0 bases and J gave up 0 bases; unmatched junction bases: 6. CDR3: CASSVVLQGSSYEQYF. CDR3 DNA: TGTGCCAGCAGCGTAGTATTACAGGGGAGCTCCTACGAGCAGTACTTC.

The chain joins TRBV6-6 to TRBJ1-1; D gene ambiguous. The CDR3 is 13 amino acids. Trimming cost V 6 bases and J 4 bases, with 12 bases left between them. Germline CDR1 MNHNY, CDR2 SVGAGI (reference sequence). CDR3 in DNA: TGTGCCAGCAGATTGACTGTTAGCACTGAAGCTTTCTTT. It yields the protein CASRLTVSTEAFF.

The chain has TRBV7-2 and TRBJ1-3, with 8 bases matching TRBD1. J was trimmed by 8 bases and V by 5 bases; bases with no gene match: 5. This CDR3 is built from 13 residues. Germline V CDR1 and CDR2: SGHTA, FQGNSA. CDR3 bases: TGTGCCAGCAGCCCGGACAGGGCAGACACCATATATTTT. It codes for CASSPDRADTIYF.

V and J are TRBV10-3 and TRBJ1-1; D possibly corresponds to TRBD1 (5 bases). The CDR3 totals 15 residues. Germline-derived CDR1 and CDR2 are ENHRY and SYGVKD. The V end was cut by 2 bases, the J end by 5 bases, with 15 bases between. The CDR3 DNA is TGTGCCATCAGTGAGGTATCGGGGGGTGGGACTGAAGCTTTCTTT. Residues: CAISEVSGGGTEAFF.

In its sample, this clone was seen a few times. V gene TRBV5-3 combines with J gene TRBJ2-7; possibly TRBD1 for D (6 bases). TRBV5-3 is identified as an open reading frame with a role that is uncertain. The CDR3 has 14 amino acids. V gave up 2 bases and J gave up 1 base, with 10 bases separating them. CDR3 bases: TGTGCCAGAAGCTTAAGACAGGAATCCTACGAGCAGTACTTC. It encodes CARSLRQESYEQYF.

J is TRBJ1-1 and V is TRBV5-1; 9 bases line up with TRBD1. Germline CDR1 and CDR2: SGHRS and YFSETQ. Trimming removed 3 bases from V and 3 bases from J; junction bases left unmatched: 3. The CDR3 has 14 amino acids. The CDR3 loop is CASSWDREDTEAFF. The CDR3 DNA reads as TGCGCCAGCAGCTGGGACAGGGAGGACACTGAAGCTTTCTTT.

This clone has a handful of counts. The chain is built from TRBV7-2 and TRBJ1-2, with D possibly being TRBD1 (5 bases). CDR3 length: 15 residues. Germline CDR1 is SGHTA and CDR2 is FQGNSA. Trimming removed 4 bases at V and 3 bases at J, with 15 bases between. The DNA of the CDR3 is TGTGCCAGCAGCTCCCCCAGGGAAGGGGACTATGGCTACACCTTC. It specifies CASSSPREGDYGYTF.

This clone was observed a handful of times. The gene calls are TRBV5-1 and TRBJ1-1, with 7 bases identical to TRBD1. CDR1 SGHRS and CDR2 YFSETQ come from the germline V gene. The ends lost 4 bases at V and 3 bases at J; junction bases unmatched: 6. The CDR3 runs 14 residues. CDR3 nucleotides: TGCGCCAGCAGCCCAGACAGGGTGTACACTGAAGCTTTCTTT. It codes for CASSPDRVYTEAFF.

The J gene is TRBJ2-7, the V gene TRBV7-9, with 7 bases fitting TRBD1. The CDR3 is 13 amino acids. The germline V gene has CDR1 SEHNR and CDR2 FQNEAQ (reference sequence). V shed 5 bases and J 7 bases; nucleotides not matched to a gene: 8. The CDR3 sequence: CASSPRDSQEQYF. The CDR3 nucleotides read TGTGCCAGCAGCCCAAGGGACAGTCAAGAGCAGTACTTC.

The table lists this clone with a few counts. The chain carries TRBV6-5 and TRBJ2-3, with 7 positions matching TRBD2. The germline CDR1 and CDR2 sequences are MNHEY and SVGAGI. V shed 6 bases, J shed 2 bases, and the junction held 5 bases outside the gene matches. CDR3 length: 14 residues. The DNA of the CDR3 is TGTGCCAGCAGAAGCGGGGCTTACACAGATACGCAGTATTTT. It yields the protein CASRSGAYTDTQYF.

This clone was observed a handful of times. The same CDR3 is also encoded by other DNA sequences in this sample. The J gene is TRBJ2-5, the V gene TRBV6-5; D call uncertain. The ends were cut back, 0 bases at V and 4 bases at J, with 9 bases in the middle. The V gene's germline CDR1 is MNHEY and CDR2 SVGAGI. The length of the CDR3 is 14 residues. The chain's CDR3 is CASSYSSGLETQYF. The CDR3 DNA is TGTGCCAGCAGTTACTCGTCTGGGCTAGAGACCCAGTACTTC.

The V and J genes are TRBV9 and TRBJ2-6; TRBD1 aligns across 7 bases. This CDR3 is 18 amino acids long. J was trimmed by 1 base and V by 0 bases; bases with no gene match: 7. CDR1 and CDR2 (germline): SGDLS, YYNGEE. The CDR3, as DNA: TGTGCCAGCAGCGTAGGACAGGGCGTTCCATCTGGGGCCAACGTCCTGACTTTC. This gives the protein CASSVGQGVPSGANVLTF.

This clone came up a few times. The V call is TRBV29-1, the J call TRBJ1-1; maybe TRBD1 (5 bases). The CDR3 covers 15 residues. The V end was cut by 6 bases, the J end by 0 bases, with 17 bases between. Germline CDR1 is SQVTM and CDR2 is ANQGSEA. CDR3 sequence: CSVQAGWGMNTEAFF. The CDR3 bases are TGCAGCGTACAAGCGGGGTGGGGCATGAACACTGAAGCTTTCTTT.

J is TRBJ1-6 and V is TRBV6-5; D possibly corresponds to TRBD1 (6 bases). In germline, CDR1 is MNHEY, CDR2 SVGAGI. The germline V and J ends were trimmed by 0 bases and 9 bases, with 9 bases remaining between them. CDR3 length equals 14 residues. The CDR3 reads CASSYSGGRSPLHF. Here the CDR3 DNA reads TGTGCCAGCAGTTACTCGGGGGGGCGTTCACCCCTCCACTTT.